The following is a TCR beta chain sequence with its context. The antigen is unknown. Each CDR3 protein gets one entry after TCRdb re-called the reads with MiXCR. The data show roughly 920,000 distinct CDR3 sequences, roughly 30% seen once. This entry belongs to a study of T cell repertoires in cytomegalovirus infection. Overall study results and limits: Individuals carrying CMV plus the relevant HLA were identified by cumulative frequency of public TCR beta families.

CDR1 and CDR2 (germline): SGHDN, FVKESK. The CDR3 has 15 residues. Trimming removed 3 bases from V and 4 bases from J, with 15 bases in between. The specimen comprised cultured CD8+ T cells from PBMCs, sampled from culture after CMV antigen stimulation. This clonotype was sampled from a human donor in good health (CMV status not recorded). Some clones in this sample may be carry-over from other donors' samples. V gene TRBV14 combines with J gene TRBJ1-2; D possibly corresponds to TRBD1 (5 bases). CDR3 bases: TGTGCCAGCAGCCAGTTGCGGGGACCCATCTATGGCTACACCTTC. Translating it yields CASSQLRGPIYGYTF.